The 25 T cell receptor beta chains given below trace back to one sample, sequenced in a study of T cell responses to AZD1222 COVID-19 vaccine. Repertoires were generated with immunoSEQ multiplex PCR, while TCRdb's copy carries only in-frame clones and drops some. The table has 150,000 to 200,000 clones, 90% to 95% seen once. The sequenced sample was peripheral blood, obtained on day 0 of AZD1222 vaccination. The receptors derive from an adult in good health.

In DNA, the CDR3 is TGTGCCAGCAGCGACAGGGCCAGGAACACTGAAGCTTTCTTT. Translated: CASSDRARNTEAFF. This chain links TRBV3-1 (or the pseudogene TRBV3-2) with TRBJ1-1; 7 positions match TRBD1. The CDR3 sequence is 14 residues long. Germline CDR1 is LGHDT and CDR2 is YNNKEL (reference sequence). V lost 5 bases and J lost 1; bases outside the gene matches: 4.

This chain links TRBV6-5 with TRBJ2-5; D uncertain. Deletions cut 0 bases from V and 5 bases from J, with 10 bases between. The CDR3 is made up of 14 amino acids. From germline, CDR1 is MNHEY and CDR2 SVGAGI. Written as DNA, the CDR3 is TGTGCCAGCAGTTACTCGAAGAGGACGGAGACCCAGTACTTC. Protein: CASSYSKRTETQYF.

This sequence joins TRBV11-2 and TRBJ1-6; D ambiguous. Germline V gene sequence: CDR1 SGHAT, CDR2 FQNNGV. The CDR3 length is 15 residues. Deletions cut 1 base from V and 0 bases from J, with 4 bases between. The CDR3 DNA follows: TGTGCCAGCAGCTTAGCCGGCTCCTATAATTCACCCCTCCACTTT. It specifies CASSLAGSYNSPLHF. The variable domain in full, with the rest retrieved from reference TRBV11-2 and TRBJ1-6, is EAGVAQSPRYKIIEKRQSVAFWCNPISGHATLYWYQQILGQGPKLLIQFQNNGVVDDSQLPKDRFSAERLKGVDSTLKIQPAKLEDSAVYLCASSLAGSYNSPLHFGNGTRLTVT.

The CDR3: CAISDQPNTEAFF. Written as DNA, the CDR3 is TGTGCCATCAGTGACCAGCCCAACACTGAAGCTTTCTTT. The chain couples TRBV10-3 to TRBJ1-1; D gene ambiguous. The V end was cut by 3 bases, the J end by 2 bases, with 7 bases between. Germline V gives CDR1 ENHRY, CDR2 SYGVKD. CDR3 length: 13 amino acids.

V usage is TRBV7-9 and J usage is TRBJ2-7, with D unclear. Germline V gene data show CDR1 as SEHNR and CDR2 as FQNEAQ (reference sequence). The CDR3 consists of 13 residues. With 2 bases removed from V and 2 bases from J, the gap between germline ends came to 7 bases. The CDR3 spells CASSLTLTYEQYF. CDR3 sequence (DNA): TGTGCCAGCAGCTTAACCTTAACCTACGAGCAGTACTTC.

The V gene is TRBV30, the J gene TRBJ2-7; D ambiguous. Looked up from germline, CDR1 is GTSNPN and CDR2 is SVGIG (reference sequence). CDR3 length: 11 residues. Between the trimmed V and J ends, which lost 5 bases and 3 bases, there was a span of 8 bases. The CDR3: CAWDAVYEQYF. The CDR3 nucleotides are TGTGCCTGGGATGCTGTCTACGAGCAGTACTTC.

The V gene is TRBV4-1, the J gene TRBJ2-1, with 7 nucleotides matching TRBD2. Germline V lookup: CDR1 MGHRA, CDR2 YSYEKL. Trimming cost V 6 bases and J 0 bases; bases outside gene matches: 8. This CDR3 contains 16 residues. CDR3 region: CASSFAGVDSYNEQFF. CDR3 DNA: TGCGCCAGCAGTTTTGCGGGGGTGGACTCCTACAATGAGCAGTTCTTC.

The CDR3, as DNA: TGTGCCAGCAGCTTAGGAGGGTCCTGGTGGACTGAAGCTTTCTTT. Amino acid sequence: CASSLGGSWWTEAFF. V is TRBV7-2 and J is TRBJ1-1, with D unclear. The CDR3 runs 15 residues. Germline assignment: CDR1 SGHTA and CDR2 FQGNSA. V lost 1 base and J lost 5, with 14 bases in between.

This clone was found once. The V and J genes are TRBV5-1 and TRBJ1-5; 7 nucleotides agree with TRBD1. Germline CDR1 SGHRS, CDR2 YFSETQ. Trimming cost V 0 bases and J 6 bases; bases outside gene matches: 3. CDR3 length equals 14 residues. This CDR3 is CASSLGAGGQPQHF. The DNA for the CDR3 is TGCGCCAGCAGCTTGGGGGCAGGGGGTCAGCCCCAGCATTTT.

This chain links TRBV5-1 with TRBJ2-2; 9 bases align to TRBD1. The germline V gene encodes CDR1 SGHRS and CDR2 YFSETQ. CDR3 size: 16 residues. V shed 3 bases and J 5 bases; nucleotides not matched to a gene: 8. The CDR3 region is CASSYVAGQGTGELFF. The CDR3 DNA sequence: TGCGCCAGCAGCTATGTAGCCGGACAGGGGACCGGGGAGCTGTTTTTT.

This chain connects TRBV15 to TRBJ2-1; possible D gene TRBD2, 6 bases. CDR1 and CDR2 (germline): LNHNV, YYDKDF (reference sequence). V was cut by 4 bases and J by 6 bases, with 16 bases left in between. This CDR3 spans 15 amino acids. CDR3 in amino acids: CATSTDLASANEQFF. CDR3 nucleotide sequence: TGTGCCACCAGCACCGACCTAGCGTCTGCCAATGAGCAGTTCTTC.

This chain links TRBV11-3 with TRBJ2-3; D unresolved. Germline CDR1 is SGHNT and CDR2 is YENEEA. The V gene lost 5 bases and the J gene lost 4 bases, with 10 bases spanning the gap. This CDR3 has 13 residues. The CDR3 protein is CASSGVTADTQYF. The CDR3 coding sequence is TGTGCCAGCAGCGGGGTGACTGCAGATACGCAGTATTTT.

This chain connects TRBV6-2 or TRBV6-3 to TRBJ1-5; D gene uncertain. This CDR3 is 12 amino acids long. Germline V lookup: CDR1 MNHEY, CDR2 SVGEGT. Trimming removed 2 bases at V and 7 bases at J, with 6 bases between. In nucleotides, the CDR3 is TGTGCCAGCAGTTACATGTGGCAGCCCCAGCATTTT. It codes for CASSYMWQPQHF.

J is TRBJ2-1 and V is TRBV6-2 or TRBV6-3, with 8 positions matching TRBD2. Germline values: CDR1 MNHEY, CDR2 SVGEGT. With V trimmed by 4 bases and J by 6 bases, 5 bases remained unmatched. This CDR3 spans 14 amino acids. The CDR3 spells CASSSPAGGNEQFF. CDR3 coding DNA: TGTGCCAGCAGTTCCCCGGCGGGAGGCAATGAGCAGTTCTTC.

The chain has TRBV7-2 and TRBJ2-1; the D gene is possibly TRBD2 (5 bases). Germline V CDR1 and CDR2: SGHTA, FQGNSA. V lost 5 bases, J lost 7 bases, and 15 bases lay in between. This CDR3 contains 14 residues. The CDR3, as DNA: TGTGCCAGCAGCGGGATGGGAGCGCTGAATGAGCAGTTCTTC. Its translation is CASSGMGALNEQFF.

The V call is TRBV5-5, the J call TRBJ1-1; D possibly corresponds to TRBD1 (5 bases). The V end was cut by 0 bases, the J end by 11 bases, with 14 bases between. The CDR3 runs 13 residues. The germline gives CDR1 SGHKS, CDR2 YYEKEE (reference sequence). The CDR3 reads CASSLAVRGAAFF. In DNA, the CDR3 is TGTGCCAGCAGCTTGGCCGTGAGGGGAGCGGCTTTCTTT.

The chain links TRBV5-1 to TRBJ2-1, with 13 bases identical to TRBD2. CDR1 and CDR2 (germline): SGHRS, YFSETQ. V was pared by 6 bases and J by 8 bases, with 8 bases of the junction left unmatched. There are 15 residues in the CDR3. CDR3 region: CASTILAGGPYEQFF. DNA for the CDR3: TGCGCCAGCACAATACTAGCGGGAGGGCCGTATGAGCAGTTCTTC.

The chain is built from TRBV7-3 and TRBJ2-1, with D possibly being TRBD1 (6 bases). V lost 5 bases, J lost 7 bases, and 12 bases lay in between. The length of the CDR3 is 13 residues. Germline CDR1 reads SGHTA; CDR2 reads FQGTGA. The CDR3 region is CASSNGRGNEQFF. For the CDR3, the DNA is TGTGCCAGCAGCAACGGCAGGGGAAATGAGCAGTTCTTC. Looking up the rest from reference TRBV7-3 and TRBJ2-1 gives the full variable domain: GAGVSQTPSNKVTEKGKYVELRCDPISGHTALYWYRQSLGQGPEFLIYFQGTGAADDSGLPNDRFFAVRPEGSVSTLKIQRTERGDSAVYLCASSNGRGNEQFFGPGTRLTVL.

The J gene is TRBJ1-2, the V gene TRBV19; tentatively, D is TRBD1 (5 bases). V was shortened by 3 bases and J by 4 bases, with 12 bases between the two germline ends. CDR3 length: 14 amino acids. In germline, CDR1 is LNHDA, CDR2 SQIVND (reference sequence). The CDR3 reads CASSISGQSYGYTF. CDR3 DNA: TGTGCCAGTAGTATCAGTGGACAAAGCTATGGCTACACCTTC.

The chain combines TRBV24-1 with TRBJ2-1; D is uncertain. CDR3 length equals 15 residues. V lost 3 bases and J lost 8, with 16 bases in between. Germline V gene sequence: CDR1 KGHDR, CDR2 SFDVKD. CDR3 coding DNA: TGTGCCACCAGTGATATTAGGATACCATCGGATGAGCAGTTCTTC. This translates into CATSDIRIPSDEQFF.

V is TRBV11-2 and J is TRBJ1-4; D gene ambiguous. Between the trimmed V and J ends, which lost 2 bases and 0 bases, there was a span of 7 bases. The CDR3 is 15 residues long. Germline-derived CDR1 and CDR2 are SGHAT and FQNNGV. CDR3 sequence: CASSLWSATNEKLFF. CDR3 nucleotides: TGTGCCAGCAGCTTATGGTCGGCAACTAATGAAAAACTGTTTTTT.

This clone occurred once. The CDR3 DNA sequence: TGTGCCATCAGCCCACAAGCGGGAGGGCTCACAGATACGCAGTATTTT. It specifies CAISPQAGGLTDTQYF. This sequence joins TRBV10-3 and TRBJ2-3, with 10 positions matching TRBD2. This CDR3 comprises 16 residues. Trimming cost V 6 bases and J 2 bases; bases outside gene matches: 8. Germline loops: CDR1 ENHRY, CDR2 SYGVKD.

This clone has a single count. The chain joins TRBV4-1 to TRBJ2-3; 8 bases are shared with TRBD1. Trimming at V came to 1 base and at J to 4 bases, leaving 7 bases not matched to a gene. CDR3 length: 16 residues. Germline lookup yields CDR1 MGHRA and CDR2 YSYEKL. The CDR3 loop is CASSQAQGAEADTQYF. In DNA form, the CDR3 reads TGCGCCAGCAGCCAAGCCCAGGGGGCAGAGGCAGATACGCAGTATTTT.

This chain uses TRBV6-5 with TRBJ2-1; 7 nucleotides align to TRBD1. CDR1 and CDR2 (germline): MNHEY, SVGAGI. The trim removed 6 bases at V and 3 bases at J, leaving 8 bases unmatched. This CDR3 has 15 residues. The CDR3 here is CASRVTGAFYNEQFF. As DNA, the CDR3 is TGTGCCAGCAGAGTTACAGGGGCGTTCTACAATGAGCAGTTCTTC.

In this sample, this clone turned up once. This sequence joins TRBV27 and TRBJ2-3; D is perhaps TRBD2 (5 bases). The V gene lost 0 bases and the J gene lost 4 bases, with 17 bases spanning the gap. CDR1 is MNHEY and CDR2 is SMNVEV in the germline V gene (reference sequence). The CDR3 is 17 residues long. CDR3 sequence reads: CASSLSGSWERPDTQYF. For the CDR3, the DNA is TGTGCCAGCAGTTTATCGGGGTCGTGGGAGCGGCCAGATACGCAGTATTTT.